This T cell receptor (beta chain) is drawn from a study of T cell repertoires in cytomegalovirus infection. Study-wide context: CMV infection together with matching HLA type was indicated by public TCR beta signatures.

Using its own MiXCR run on the reads, TCRdb lists one record per CDR3 protein. The sample contains about 250,000 distinct CDR3 sequences, about 15% of which appear only once. As concerns this clonotype: Antigen unknown.

General study points: HLA-C-restricted, CMV-specific TCR beta clonotypes were dominant ex vivo. The cumulative frequency of public TCR beta families identified carriers of CMV plus the relevant HLA.

The source material was CD8+ T cells from PBMCs. The clonotype originates from a human donor in good health (CMV status not recorded). Some clones in this sample may be carry-over from other donors' samples.

As DNA, the CDR3 is TGTGCCAGCAGCCCAGGGGAAGCGGGGGTGGAGACCCAGTACTTC. Amino acid sequence: CASSPGEAGVETQYF. The rearrangement links TRBV28 to TRBJ2-5; 8 bases line up with TRBD2. This CDR3 has 15 amino acids. CDR1 is MDHEN and CDR2 is SYDVKM in the germline V gene. V was pared by 6 bases and J by 5 bases, with 11 bases of the junction left unmatched.